This T cell receptor (beta chain) was recorded in a study of blood T cell repertoires in COVID-19. In the original workflow: Counts of nucleated cells, estimated from reference gene primer amplification, were obtained. Assay used: immunoSEQ multiplex PCR; TCRdb lists only in-frame clones, some missing. V and J calls and clone size come straight from that table; D and trimming were deduced from the DNA. The repertoire consists of 130,000 to 150,000 clones, with approximately 87% occurring once and the leading ten covering 0.95% to 1.5%. The TCR comes from a woman in her 30s with acute COVID-19. Sequences were obtained from PBMCs or T cells enriched from blood (not recorded which).

In DNA, the CDR3 is TGTGCCAGCAGTCAGGGGAACACCGGGGAGCTGTTTTTT. Amino acids: CASSQGNTGELFF. The J gene is TRBJ2-2, the V gene TRBV2, with D maybe TRBD1 (5 bases). The CDR3 sequence is 13 residues long. V lost 5 bases to trimming and J lost 1 base, with 5 bases between them. Germline V gene sequence: CDR1 SNHLY, CDR2 FYNNEI.